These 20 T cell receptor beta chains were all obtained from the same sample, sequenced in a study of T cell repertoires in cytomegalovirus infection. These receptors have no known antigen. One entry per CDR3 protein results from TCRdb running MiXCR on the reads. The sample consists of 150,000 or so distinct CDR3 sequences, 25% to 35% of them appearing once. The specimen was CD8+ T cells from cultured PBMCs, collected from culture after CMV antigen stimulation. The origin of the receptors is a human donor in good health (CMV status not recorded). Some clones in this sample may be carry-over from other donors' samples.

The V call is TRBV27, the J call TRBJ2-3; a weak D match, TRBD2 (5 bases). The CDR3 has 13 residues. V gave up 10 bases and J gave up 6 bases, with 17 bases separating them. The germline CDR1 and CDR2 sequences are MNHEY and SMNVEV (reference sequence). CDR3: CAIVVQSGDTQYF. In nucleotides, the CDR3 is TGTGCCATAGTAGTGCAGTCGGGGGATACGCAGTATTTT.

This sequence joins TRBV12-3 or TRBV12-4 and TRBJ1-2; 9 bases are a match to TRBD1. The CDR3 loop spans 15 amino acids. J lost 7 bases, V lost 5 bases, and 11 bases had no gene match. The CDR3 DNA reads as TGTGCCAGCAGTCCTTTCGGACAGGGGACACTTGGCTACACCTTC. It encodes CASSPFGQGTLGYTF.

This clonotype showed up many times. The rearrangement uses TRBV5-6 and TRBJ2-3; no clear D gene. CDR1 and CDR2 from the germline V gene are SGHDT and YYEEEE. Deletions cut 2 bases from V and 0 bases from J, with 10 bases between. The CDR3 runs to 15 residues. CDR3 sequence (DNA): TGTGCCAGCAGCTTAATACTTACTAGCACAGATACGCAGTATTTT. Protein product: CASSLILTSTDTQYF.

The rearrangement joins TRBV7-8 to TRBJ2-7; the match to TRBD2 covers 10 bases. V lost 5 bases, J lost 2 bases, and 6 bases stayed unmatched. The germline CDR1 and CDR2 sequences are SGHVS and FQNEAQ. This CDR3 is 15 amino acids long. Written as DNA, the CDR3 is TGTGCCAGCAGCCCCTGGACTAGCGGTACCTACGAGCAGTACTTC. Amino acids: CASSPWTSGTYEQYF.

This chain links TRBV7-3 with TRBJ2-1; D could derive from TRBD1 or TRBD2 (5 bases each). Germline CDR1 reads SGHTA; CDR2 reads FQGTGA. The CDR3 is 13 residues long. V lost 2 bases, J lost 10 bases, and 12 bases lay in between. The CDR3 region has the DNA TGTGCCAGCAGCTTATGGTCCGGGACGGAGCAGTTCTTC. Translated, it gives CASSLWSGTEQFF. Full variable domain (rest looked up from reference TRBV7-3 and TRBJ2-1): GAGVSQTPSNKVTEKGKYVELRCDPISGHTALYWYRQSLGQGPEFLIYFQGTGAADDSGLPNDRFFAVRPEGSVSTLKIQRTERGDSAVYLCASSLWSGTEQFFGPGTRLTVL.

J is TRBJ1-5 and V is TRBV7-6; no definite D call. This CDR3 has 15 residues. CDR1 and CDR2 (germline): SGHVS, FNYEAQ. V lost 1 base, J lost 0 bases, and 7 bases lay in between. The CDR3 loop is CASSLVGDSNQPQHF. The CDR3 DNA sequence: TGTGCCAGCAGCTTAGTAGGAGATAGCAATCAGCCCCAGCATTTT.

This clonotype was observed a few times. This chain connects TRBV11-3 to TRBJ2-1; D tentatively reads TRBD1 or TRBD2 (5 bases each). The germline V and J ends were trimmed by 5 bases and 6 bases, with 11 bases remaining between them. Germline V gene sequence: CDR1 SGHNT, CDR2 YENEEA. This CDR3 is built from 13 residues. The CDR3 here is CASSPGTINEQFF. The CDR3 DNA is TGTGCCAGCAGCCCGGGGACCATCAATGAGCAGTTCTTC.

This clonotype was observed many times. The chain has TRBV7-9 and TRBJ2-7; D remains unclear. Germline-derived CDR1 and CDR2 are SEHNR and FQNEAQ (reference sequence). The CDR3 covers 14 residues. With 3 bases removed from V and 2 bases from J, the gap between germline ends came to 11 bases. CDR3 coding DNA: TGTGCCAGCAGCTTCGGGCTGACACCCTACGAGCAGTACTTC. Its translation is CASSFGLTPYEQYF.

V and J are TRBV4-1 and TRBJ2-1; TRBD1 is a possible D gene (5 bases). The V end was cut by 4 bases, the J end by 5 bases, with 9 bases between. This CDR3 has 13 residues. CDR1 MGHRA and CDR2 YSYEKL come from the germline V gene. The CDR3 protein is CASSPLDNNEQFF. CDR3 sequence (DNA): TGCGCCAGCAGCCCCTTGGACAACAATGAGCAGTTCTTC.

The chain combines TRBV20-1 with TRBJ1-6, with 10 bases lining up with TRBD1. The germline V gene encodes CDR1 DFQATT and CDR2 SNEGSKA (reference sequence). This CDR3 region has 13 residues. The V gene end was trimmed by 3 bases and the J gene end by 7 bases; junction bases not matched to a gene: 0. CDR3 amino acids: CSARDRGNSPLHF. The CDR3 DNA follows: TGCAGTGCTAGGGACAGGGGGAATTCACCCCTCCACTTT.

The CDR3 DNA reads TGCAGCGTCCCCGCCAGTACTAGCGGGGTTGGGGCCAACGTCCTGACTTTC. Amino acid sequence: CSVPASTSGVGANVLTF. J is TRBJ2-6 and V is TRBV29-1, with TRBD2 identical over 10 bases. After removal of 6 bases from V and 3 bases from J, the junction contained 11 bases not matched to a gene. This CDR3 comprises 17 residues. Germline V gene lookup returns CDR1 SQVTM and CDR2 ANQGSEA.

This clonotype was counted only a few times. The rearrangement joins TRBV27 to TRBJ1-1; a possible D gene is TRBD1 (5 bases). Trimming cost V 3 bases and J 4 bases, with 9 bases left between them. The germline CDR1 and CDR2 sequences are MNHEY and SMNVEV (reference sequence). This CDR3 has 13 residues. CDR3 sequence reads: CASSLGPVTEAFF. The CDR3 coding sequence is TGTGCCAGCAGTTTGGGGCCGGTCACTGAAGCTTTCTTT.

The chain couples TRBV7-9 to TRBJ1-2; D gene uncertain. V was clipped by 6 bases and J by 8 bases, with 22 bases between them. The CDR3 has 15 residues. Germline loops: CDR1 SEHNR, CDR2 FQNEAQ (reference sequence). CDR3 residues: CASSTPFPGVWGYTF. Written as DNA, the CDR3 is TGTGCCAGCAGTACACCATTCCCGGGAGTCTGGGGCTACACCTTC.

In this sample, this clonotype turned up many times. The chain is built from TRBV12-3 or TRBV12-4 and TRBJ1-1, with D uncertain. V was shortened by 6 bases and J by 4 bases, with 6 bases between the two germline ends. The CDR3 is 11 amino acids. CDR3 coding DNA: TGTGCCAGCAGCATTTCCACTGAAGCTTTCTTT. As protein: CASSISTEAFF.

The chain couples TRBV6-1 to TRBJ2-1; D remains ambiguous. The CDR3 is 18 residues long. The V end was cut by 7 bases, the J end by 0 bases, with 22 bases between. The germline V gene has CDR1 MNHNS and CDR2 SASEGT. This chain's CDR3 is CASIIIHGIVSSYNEQFF. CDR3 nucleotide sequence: TGTGCCAGCATTATCATTCATGGTATCGTGAGCTCCTACAATGAGCAGTTCTTC.

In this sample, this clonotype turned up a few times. The chain's CDR3 is CASSNHDGAEAFF. DNA for the CDR3: TGCGCCAGCAGCAACCATGACGGGGCTGAAGCTTTCTTT. The chain uses TRBV5-1 and TRBJ1-1, with D hard to call. The V and J ends lost 4 bases and 6 bases respectively, with 13 bases between them. CDR3 length: 13 amino acids. Germline CDR1 is SGHRS and CDR2 is YFSETQ.

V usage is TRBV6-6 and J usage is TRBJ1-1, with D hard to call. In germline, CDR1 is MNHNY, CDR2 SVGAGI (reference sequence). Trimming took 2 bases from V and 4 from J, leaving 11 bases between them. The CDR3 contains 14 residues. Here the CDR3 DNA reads TGTGCCAGCAGTTACAGGCAGGCTGGCACTGAAGCTTTCTTT. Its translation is CASSYRQAGTEAFF.

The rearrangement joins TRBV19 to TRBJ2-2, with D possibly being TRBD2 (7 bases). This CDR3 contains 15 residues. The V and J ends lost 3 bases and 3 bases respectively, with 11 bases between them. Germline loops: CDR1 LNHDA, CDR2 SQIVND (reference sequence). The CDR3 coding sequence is TGTGCCAGTAGTATGGGGGGGGCCGACACCGGGGAGCTGTTTTTT. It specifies CASSMGGADTGELFF.

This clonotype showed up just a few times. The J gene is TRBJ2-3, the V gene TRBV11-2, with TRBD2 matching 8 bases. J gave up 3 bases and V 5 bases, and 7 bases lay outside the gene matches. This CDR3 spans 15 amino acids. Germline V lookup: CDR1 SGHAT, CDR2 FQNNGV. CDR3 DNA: TGTGCCAGCAGCCCAACGGGAGGGGATACAGATACGCAGTATTTT. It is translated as CASSPTGGDTDTQYF.

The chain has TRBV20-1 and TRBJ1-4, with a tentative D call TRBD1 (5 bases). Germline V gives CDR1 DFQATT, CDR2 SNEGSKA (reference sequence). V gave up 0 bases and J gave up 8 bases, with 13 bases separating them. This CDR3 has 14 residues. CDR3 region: CSARDLGAGEKLFF. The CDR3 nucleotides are TGCAGTGCTAGAGATCTAGGGGCAGGAGAAAAACTGTTTTTT.